This TCR beta chain was recorded in a study of graft-versus-host responses after intestinal transplantation. As for the study in general: Transplantation in recipients was multivisceral, liver-intestinal, or isolated intestinal. Every transplant recipient was induced with anti-thymocyte globulin, then maintained on tacrolimus and steroids for about 3 years. Study outcomes and limitations: Some GvH clones were seen earlier in gut or blood, suggesting intestinal origin. Early after transplant, HvG declines were associated with peak levels of circulating GvH clones.

About this clone: The target antigen is unknown. The sample contains more than one DNA sequence encoding this CDR3.

Assay: immunoSEQ multiplex PCR; the TCRdb copy retains only in-frame clones and omits some. The sample has about 70,000 clones, about 94% seen once. The germline V gene has CDR1 MNHEY and CDR2 SMNVEV (reference sequence). Trimming left V 2 bases short and J 3 bases short, with 8 bases between. The CDR3 sequence is 13 residues long. This chain links TRBV27 with TRBJ2-7; TRBD1 is a possible D gene (6 bases). This receptor was taken from a human donor who received an intestinal transplant. The sequenced sample was unstimulated CD8+ T cells sorted from spleen or lymph node cells, obtained before intestinal transplant. CDR3 nucleotide sequence: TGTGCCAGCAGTTTACAGGGGAACTACGAGCAGTACTTC. Residues: CASSLQGNYEQYF.